This TCR beta chain is from a study of human T cells and chemical hapten exposure. One entry per CDR3 protein results from TCRdb running MiXCR on the RACE reads. The sample records around 150,000 distinct CDR3 sequences, roughly 15% being singletons. V lost 1 base and J lost 6, with 9 bases in between. The CDR3 is 13 amino acids. Germline CDR1 MGHRA, CDR2 YSYEKL. As to time point: patch test 1, 2 weeks after DPC sensitization. The treatment: therapeutic diphenylcyclopropenone sensitization with weekly scalp DPC. The chain couples TRBV4-1 to TRBJ1-2, with D unresolved. The sequence came from a woman aged 30 to 39 with alopecia areata. Some clones in this sample may be carry-over from other donors' samples. The sample consisted of whole blood, taken in connection with sensitization to the hapten diphenylcyclopropenone (DPC). CDR3 in amino acids: CASSQGGIDGYTF. CDR3 coding DNA: TGCGCCAGCAGCCAAGGAGGGATAGATGGCTACACCTTC.